Shown below are 31 T cell receptor beta chains from a single sample sequenced in a study of cytomegalovirus exposure and HLA in healthy donors. Researchers ran the PCR with 60 Vbeta and 13 Jbeta primers. TCRdb's table, derived via immunoSEQ multiplex PCR, lists solely in-frame clones and lacks some. The sample consists of around 260,000 clones, about four fifths of them appearing once. Source material: PBMCs. All receptors come from a girl aged 2 to 9 in good health and CMV-seronegative.

The chain is built from TRBV11-3 and TRBJ2-3, with 15 bases matching TRBD2. Germline CDR1 SGHNT, CDR2 YENEEA. V trimming: 4 bases; J trimming: 8 bases; junction bases outside the gene matches: 4. The CDR3 is 15 amino acids. The DNA of the CDR3 is TGTGCCAGCAGCTCGGGACTAGCGGGGGGCGTTACGCAGTATTTT. This codes for CASSSGLAGGVTQYF.

The rearrangement joins TRBV7-9 to TRBJ2-1; 8 bases are a match to TRBD2. Germline V lookup: CDR1 SEHNR, CDR2 FQNEAQ (reference sequence). The CDR3 loop spans 16 amino acids. Trimming cost V 6 bases and J 7 bases; bases outside gene matches: 14. CDR3 region: CASSPARGGKSNEQFF. The CDR3 coding sequence is TGTGCCAGCAGTCCGGCTCGGGGGGGGAAGTCGAATGAGCAGTTCTTC.

The chain has TRBV9 and TRBJ2-3; D perhaps matches TRBD2 (7 bases). Germline CDR1 SGDLS, CDR2 YYNGEE. V was cut by 3 bases and J by 1 base, with 12 bases left in between. The CDR3 runs to 15 residues. CDR3 residues: CASSAYGGRTDTQYF. Written as DNA, the CDR3 is TGTGCCAGCAGCGCTTACGGGGGGCGCACAGATACGCAGTATTTT.

This clone was recorded once. The V call is TRBV19, the J call TRBJ1-1; 10 bases match TRBD1. This CDR3 contains 14 residues. V was clipped by 3 bases and J by 4 bases; unmatched bases: 2. The germline CDR1 and CDR2 sequences are LNHDA and SQIVND (reference sequence). The CDR3 nucleotides are TGTGCCAGTAGTATGGGACAGGGGTTCACTGAAGCTTTCTTT. This sequence encodes CASSMGQGFTEAFF.

The chain carries TRBV27 and TRBJ1-3, with a possible D match to TRBD1 (6 bases). Trimming shortened V by 6 bases and J by 2 bases, and 11 bases separated the two germline ends. This CDR3 spans 14 amino acids. Germline V gene data show CDR1 as MNHEY and CDR2 as SMNVEV (reference sequence). The CDR3 sequence: CASRPDRAGNTIYF. CDR3 in DNA: TGTGCCAGCAGGCCGGACAGAGCTGGAAACACCATATATTTT.

This clone has a handful of counts. The gene calls are TRBV30 and TRBJ2-1; D may be TRBD2 (5 bases). This CDR3 is built from 14 residues. The germline V gene has CDR1 GTSNPN and CDR2 SVGIG (reference sequence). V dropped 0 bases and J dropped 7 bases, with 13 bases sitting between them. CDR3 sequence reads: CAWSVLLRANEQFF. DNA of the CDR3: TGTGCCTGGAGTGTACTACTGCGGGCAAATGAGCAGTTCTTC.

The chain recombines TRBV5-1 with TRBJ1-2; the match to TRBD1 covers 7 bases. The CDR3 has 16 residues. Germline loops: CDR1 SGHRS, CDR2 YFSETQ. The trim removed 1 base at V and 3 bases at J, leaving 9 bases unmatched. The CDR3 DNA is TGCGCCAGCAGCTTGAGCCCAGGGGGGATCGACTATGGCTACACCTTC. Translating it yields CASSLSPGGIDYGYTF.

J is TRBJ2-2 and V is TRBV5-1, with D perhaps matching TRBD1 (7 bases). CDR3 size: 15 residues. Germline CDR1 reads SGHRS; CDR2 reads YFSETQ. V gave up 0 bases and J gave up 6 bases, with 12 bases separating them. The CDR3 region has the DNA TGCGCCAGCAGCTTGGGGACTACAGGGGCCGGGGAGCTGTTTTTT. Translation gives CASSLGTTGAGELFF.

This rearrangement joins TRBV7-2 to TRBJ2-1; D is possibly TRBD2 (5 bases). V was trimmed by 2 bases and J by 6 bases, leaving 14 bases between them. Germline V CDR1 and CDR2: SGHTA, FQGNSA. The CDR3 is 15 residues long. CDR3 protein: CASSLSPGIVNEQFF. Written as DNA, the CDR3 is TGTGCCAGCAGCTTATCTCCGGGGATCGTCAATGAGCAGTTCTTC.

The V gene is TRBV27, the J gene TRBJ2-5; possible D gene TRBD1, 6 bases. The V and J ends lost 6 bases and 2 bases respectively, with 13 bases between them. CDR3 length: 14 amino acids. Germline CDR1 is MNHEY and CDR2 is SMNVEV (reference sequence). CDR3 amino acids: CASSLTDRQETQYF. For the CDR3, the DNA is TGTGCCAGCAGCTTAACGGACAGACAAGAGACCCAGTACTTC.

This clone showed up just a few times. Other DNA sequences in the same sample also yield this CDR3. The rearrangement uses TRBV7-9 and TRBJ1-1; perhaps TRBD1 as D (6 bases). Looked up from germline, CDR1 is SEHNR and CDR2 is FQNEAQ (reference sequence). The V and J ends lost 4 bases and 7 bases respectively, with 16 bases between them. The CDR3 extends over 14 amino acids. Written as DNA, the CDR3 is TGTGCCAGCAGCTCTACTACGGACAGACTTGAAGCTTTCTTT. This translates into CASSSTTDRLEAFF.

This clone came up a few times. The genes are TRBV27 and TRBJ2-3, with 8 bases matching TRBD1. J gave up 2 bases and V 6 bases, and 7 bases lay outside the gene matches. Germline CDR1 and CDR2: MNHEY and SMNVEV (reference sequence). CDR3 length: 15 amino acids. The CDR3 DNA is TGTGCCAGCAGCCCGGGACAGGTGATCACAGATACGCAGTATTTT. This sequence encodes CASSPGQVITDTQYF.

The J gene is TRBJ2-1, the V gene TRBV9; the match to TRBD2 covers 10 bases. This CDR3 is built from 16 residues. Trimming cost V 1 base and J 4 bases; bases outside gene matches: 5. The germline gives CDR1 SGDLS, CDR2 YYNGEE. The CDR3 reads CASSVLAGALYNEQFF. The CDR3 region has the DNA TGTGCCAGCAGCGTACTAGCGGGAGCTCTGTACAATGAGCAGTTCTTC.

V gene TRBV27 combines with J gene TRBJ2-3; D ambiguous. The germline V and J ends were trimmed by 5 bases and 0 bases, with 18 bases remaining between them. This CDR3 has 17 amino acids. In germline, CDR1 is MNHEY, CDR2 SMNVEV (reference sequence). CDR3 sequence: CASSPSGVKVSTDTQYF. CDR3 nucleotides: TGTGCCAGCAGTCCGTCCGGAGTCAAAGTGAGCACAGATACGCAGTATTTT.

This clone was found a few times. The rearrangement joins TRBV29-1 to TRBJ2-1; D uncertain. The CDR3 is 16 residues long. CDR1 is SQVTM and CDR2 is ANQGSEA in the germline V gene. Trimming cost V 1 base and J 2 bases, with 15 bases left between them. The DNA for the CDR3 is TGCAGCGTTGAAGGGTTAGGCAGGTCAGCCTACAATGAGCAGTTCTTC. Translation gives CSVEGLGRSAYNEQFF.

The rearrangement links TRBV10-3 to TRBJ1-1; 8 bases are shared with TRBD1. This CDR3 spans 16 amino acids. V dropped 6 bases and J dropped 0; count of bases not matched to a gene: 9. From germline, CDR1 is ENHRY and CDR2 SYGVKD. The CDR3 sequence is CAIRTGTGSMNTEAFF. In DNA form, the CDR3 reads TGTGCCATCAGAACCGGGACAGGAAGCATGAACACTGAAGCTTTCTTT.

The chain employs TRBV28 and TRBJ1-5; 9 positions agree with TRBD1. After removal of 1 base from V and 4 bases from J, the junction contained 14 bases not matched to a gene. The CDR3 loop spans 19 amino acids. The V gene's germline CDR1 is MDHEN and CDR2 SYDVKM. The CDR3 sequence is CASSLSELIRTGVNQPQHF. CDR3 DNA sequence: TGTGCCAGCAGTTTATCCGAGCTCATCCGGACAGGGGTTAATCAGCCCCAGCATTTT.

This sequence joins TRBV28 and TRBJ1-5; D is undetermined. Germline CDR1 MDHEN, CDR2 SYDVKM. Trimming took 6 bases from V and 0 from J, leaving 12 bases between them. The CDR3 is made up of 15 amino acids. The DNA of the CDR3 is TGTGCCAGCAGACTAAGGCGGGATAGCAATCAGCCCCAGCATTTT. Protein product: CASRLRRDSNQPQHF.

The chain combines TRBV7-2 with TRBJ2-3; D is ambiguous. Trimming took off 5 bases at V and 3 bases at J, with 12 bases between the two ends. Germline lookup yields CDR1 SGHTA and CDR2 FQGNSA. This CDR3 is 14 amino acids long. The CDR3 nucleotides are TGTGCCAGCAGCCCCCCCACAGTAACAGATACGCAGTATTTT. Translating it yields CASSPPTVTDTQYF.

The chain recombines TRBV27 with TRBJ2-7; possibly TRBD2 for D (6 bases). Germline assignment: CDR1 MNHEY and CDR2 SMNVEV (reference sequence). CDR3 length equals 14 residues. Trimming removed 1 base at V and 5 bases at J, with 12 bases between. CDR3: CASSLLVGGDEQYF. The CDR3, as DNA: TGTGCCAGCAGTTTATTGGTTGGAGGGGACGAGCAGTACTTC.

The V gene is TRBV28, the J gene TRBJ1-5; 7 positions match TRBD1. The V gene's germline CDR1 is MDHEN and CDR2 SYDVKM. The CDR3 is made up of 15 amino acids. The J segment lost 3 bases and the V segment lost 5 bases, leaving 7 bases of the junction unmatched. The chain's CDR3 is CASSHIDRVNQPQHF. DNA for the CDR3: TGTGCCAGCAGTCATATTGACAGGGTCAATCAGCCCCAGCATTTT. Supplemented by reference TRBV28 and TRBJ1-5, the full variable domain reads DVKVTQSSRYLVKRTGEKVFLECVQDMDHENMFWYRQDPGLGLRLIYFSYDVKMKEKGDIPEGYSVSREKKERFSLILESASTNQTSMYLCASSHIDRVNQPQHFGDGTRLSIL.

The genes are TRBV11-1 and TRBJ1-1, with D tentatively TRBD1 (5 bases). CDR3 length: 14 amino acids. With 5 bases removed from V and 1 base from J, the gap between germline ends came to 11 bases. The V gene's germline CDR1 is SGHAT and CDR2 FQDESV (reference sequence). CDR3 bases: TGTGCCAGCAGCAGGACACCGAGGAACACTGAAGCTTTCTTT. Protein sequence: CASSRTPRNTEAFF.

The J gene is TRBJ2-7, the V gene TRBV7-2; weak D call: TRBD1 (7 bases). The ends were cut back, 11 bases at V and 6 bases at J, with 17 bases in the middle. The germline gives CDR1 SGHTA, CDR2 FQGNSA. The CDR3 has 12 residues. CDR3 sequence reads: CAADAQGGEQYF. CDR3 DNA: TGTGCCGCCGACGCGCAGGGGGGCGAGCAGTACTTC.

This clone occurred once. The genes are TRBV28 and TRBJ2-7; TRBD2 is a possible D gene (6 bases). CDR1 MDHEN and CDR2 SYDVKM come from the germline V gene. The CDR3 totals 17 residues. With 6 bases removed from V and 7 bases from J, the gap between germline ends came to 28 bases. The CDR3 reads CASSPAGAGGTSGEQYF. The CDR3 DNA reads as TGTGCCAGCAGCCCCGCAGGCGCCGGCGGGACCTCGGGAGAGCAGTACTTC.

This clone was picked up a small number of times. This chain connects TRBV15 to TRBJ2-5; 8 nucleotides line up with TRBD1. Germline trimming cut 0 bases from V and 2 bases from J; bases unmatched to any gene: 2. The CDR3 sequence is 15 residues long. Germline V gene sequence: CDR1 LNHNV, CDR2 YYDKDF (reference sequence). CDR3 residues: CATSRDGTGQETQYF. The CDR3 nucleotides are TGTGCCACCAGCAGAGATGGGACAGGACAAGAGACCCAGTACTTC.

A few counts support this clone. The chain combines TRBV5-1 with TRBJ2-1, with TRBD1 as a possible D gene (5 bases). From germline, CDR1 is SGHRS and CDR2 YFSETQ. The CDR3 runs to 15 residues. Deletions cut 0 bases from V and 4 bases from J, with 11 bases between. CDR3 protein: CASSLVRREYNEQFF. In DNA, the CDR3 is TGCGCCAGCAGCTTGGTTCGCAGGGAATACAATGAGCAGTTCTTC.

The rearrangement joins TRBV6-1 to TRBJ2-5; 11 bases are a match to TRBD2. The CDR3 extends over 18 amino acids. Per the germline V gene, CDR1 is MNHNS and CDR2 is SASEGT. With 4 bases clipped from V and 6 bases from J, the junction kept 16 bases outside the gene matches. The CDR3 here is CASSGQPATSGGGKTQYF. The CDR3 nucleotides read TGTGCCAGCAGTGGACAGCCCGCAACTAGCGGGGGTGGGAAGACCCAGTACTTC.

The V and J genes are TRBV4-2 and TRBJ1-1; TRBD1 is a possible D gene (5 bases). Trimming removed 0 bases at V and 11 bases at J, with 22 bases between. CDR1 and CDR2 from the germline V gene are LGHNA and YNFKEQ. The CDR3 consists of 16 residues. The CDR3 DNA is TGTGCCAGCAGCCAAGATCAGGGCCAGGGCCTTTCAGGTGCTTTCTTT. Translation: CASSQDQGQGLSGAFF.

This chain uses TRBV5-6 with TRBJ1-4, with a tentative D call TRBD1 (6 bases). Trimming shortened V by 1 base and J by 8 bases, and 12 bases separated the two germline ends. The CDR3 runs 14 residues. Germline CDR1 reads SGHDT; CDR2 reads YYEEEE. The CDR3 coding sequence is TGTGCCAGCAGCTTGACAGGGAGAGGGGAAAAACTGTTTTTT. Its protein product is CASSLTGRGEKLFF.

V and J are TRBV7-8 and TRBJ2-5, with 7 positions matching TRBD1. Germline loops: CDR1 SGHVS, CDR2 FQNEAQ. The trim removed 4 bases at V and 5 bases at J, leaving 1 base unmatched. This CDR3 spans 12 amino acids. CDR3 region: CASSWTGETQYF. The CDR3 nucleotides are TGTGCCAGCAGCTGGACAGGCGAGACCCAGTACTTC.

V usage is TRBV2 and J usage is TRBJ1-5, with unresolved D. This CDR3 comprises 13 residues. V dropped 5 bases and J dropped 4 bases, with 9 bases sitting between them. Per germline, CDR1 SNHLY and CDR2 FYNNEI. CDR3 coding DNA: TGTGCCAGCAGTACACGATTAAATCAGCCCCAGCATTTT. Translated: CASSTRLNQPQHF.